The entry below describes one T cell receptor beta chain. V was pared by 5 bases and J by 11 bases, with 18 bases between. The CDR3 loop spans 13 amino acids. Germline loops: CDR1 MNHNY, CDR2 SVGAGI (reference sequence). The sample is drawn from a study of CD8 T cells in Susac syndrome. With random hexamers, 0.5 to 1 ug RNA was reverse transcribed. In TCRdb, the immunoSEQ multiplex PCR reads were re-called with MiXCR into one record per CDR3 protein. The table has about 80,000 distinct CDR3 sequences, nearly 95% seen once. The source is a human donor with Susac syndrome. Material: CD8+ T cells from PBMCs. This chain uses TRBV6-6 with TRBJ1-1; perhaps TRBD1 as D (6 bases). This CDR3 is CASSPQGFALAFF. The CDR3 DNA reads as TGTGCCAGCAGTCCCCAGGGGTTTGCTCTTGCTTTCTTT.